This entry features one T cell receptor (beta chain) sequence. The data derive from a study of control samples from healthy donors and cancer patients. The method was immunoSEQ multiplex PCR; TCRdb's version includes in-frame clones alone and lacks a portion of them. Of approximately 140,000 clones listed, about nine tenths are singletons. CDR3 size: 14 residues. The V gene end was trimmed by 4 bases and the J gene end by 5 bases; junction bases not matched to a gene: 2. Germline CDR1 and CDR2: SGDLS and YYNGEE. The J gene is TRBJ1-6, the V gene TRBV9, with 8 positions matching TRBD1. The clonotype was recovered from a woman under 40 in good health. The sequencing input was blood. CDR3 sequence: CASSTTGDNSPLHF. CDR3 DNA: TGTGCCAGCAGCACGACAGGGGATAATTCACCCCTCCACTTT.